The 25 T cell receptor beta chains below come from one sample, sequenced in a study of T cells in Graves' hyperthyroidism and ophthalmopathy. There were TCR beta CDR3 regions amplified from RNA transcripts. HTBI primers were used for first-round RT-PCR of the TCR CDR3. TCRdb processed the multiplex PCR reads anew with MiXCR; each CDR3 protein has one entry. The profile covers more than 450,000 distinct CDR3 sequences, with just under 20% appearing a single time and 47% taken by the ten largest. What was sequenced was blood. The origin of the receptors is a man between 40 and 49 years old with Graves' ophthalmopathy.

This clonotype was found many times. The chain has TRBV11-1 and TRBJ1-1; 7 nucleotides agree with TRBD1. This CDR3 is 16 amino acids long. Losses at the gene ends were 5 bases for V and 3 bases for J; bases not matched to a gene: 12. Per germline, CDR1 SGHAT and CDR2 FQDESV (reference sequence). In nucleotides, the CDR3 is TGTGCCAGCAGCCCGATACGAGGGGGCGCGGACACTGAAGCTTTCTTT. Protein sequence: CASSPIRGGADTEAFF.

About this clonotype: The junction departs from germline at one end; a sequencing error may be responsible. The V call is TRBV13, the J call TRBJ2-5, with 7 bases lining up with TRBD2. The germline V gene encodes CDR1 PRHDT and CDR2 FYEKMQ (reference sequence). This CDR3 has 12 amino acids. CDR3 DNA: TGTGCCAGCAGCTTAGGGGGGGGGACCCTGTACTTC. As protein: CASSLGGGTLYF.

The chain links TRBV19 to TRBJ1-1, with 10 bases aligning to TRBD1. The V segment lost 9 bases and the J segment 0 bases; nucleotides outside the gene matches: 4. CDR1 LNHDA and CDR2 SQIVND come from the germline V gene (reference sequence). The CDR3 runs to 14 residues. The CDR3 nucleotides are TGTGCCAGCCGGGACAGGGGCTTGAACACTGAAGCTTTCTTT. Translating it yields CASRDRGLNTEAFF.

The chain has TRBV29-1 and TRBJ2-3, with 14 positions matching TRBD2. The germline V gene encodes CDR1 SQVTM and CDR2 ANQGSEA. The V and J ends lost 4 bases and 7 bases, in that order; junction bases with no gene match: 7. The CDR3 loop spans 15 amino acids. CDR3 protein: CSVAGTSGGGNTQYF. The CDR3 nucleotides are TGCAGCGTTGCAGGGACTAGCGGGGGCGGGAATACGCAGTATTTT.

The genes are TRBV6-1 and TRBJ2-7; the match to TRBD2 covers 10 bases. The length of the CDR3 is 14 residues. Germline V gene lookup returns CDR1 MNHNS and CDR2 SASEGT. The trim removed 7 bases at V and 4 bases at J, leaving 7 bases unmatched. CDR3 in amino acids: CASTPAGGFYEQYF. The CDR3, as DNA: TGTGCCAGCACCCCAGCGGGGGGGTTTTACGAGCAGTACTTC.

The chain couples TRBV29-1 to TRBJ2-7; D might be TRBD1 or TRBD2, each matching 5 bases. Trimming shortened V by 4 bases and J by 4 bases, and 17 bases separated the two germline ends. The CDR3 extends over 14 amino acids. The germline V gene encodes CDR1 SQVTM and CDR2 ANQGSEA. The DNA for the CDR3 is TGCAGCGTTGGCAGGGAGAGGGGTTCATACGAGCAGTACTTC. Encoded protein: CSVGRERGSYEQYF.

The chain joins TRBV28 to TRBJ2-1; TRBD2 matches at 12 bases. V was clipped by 8 bases and J by 6 bases; unmatched bases: 8. CDR3 length equals 15 residues. Germline values: CDR1 MDHEN, CDR2 SYDVKM. The CDR3 sequence is CASGPSSGRVNEQFF. CDR3 coding DNA: TGTGCCAGCGGACCCTCTAGCGGGAGGGTCAATGAGCAGTTCTTC.

This clonotype turned up a few times. The chain uses TRBV19 and TRBJ2-5; 13 positions agree with TRBD2. CDR3 length: 15 residues. V was clipped by 6 bases and J by 8 bases; unmatched bases: 9. In germline, CDR1 is LNHDA, CDR2 SQIVND (reference sequence). In DNA, the CDR3 is TGTGCCAGTAGCGGACTAGCGGGGGCGGGGGAAACCCAGTACTTC. Residues: CASSGLAGAGETQYF.

This clonotype was observed many times. The CDR3 nucleotides read TGTGCCAGCAGTTTTACATATACAGGGGTTGTAACCGGGGAGCTGTTTTTT. It is translated as CASSFTYTGVVTGELFF. The rearrangement uses TRBV28 and TRBJ2-2; 7 bases align to TRBD1. With 3 bases clipped from V and 5 bases from J, the junction kept 12 bases outside the gene matches. Looked up from germline, CDR1 is MDHEN and CDR2 is SYDVKM. This CDR3 has 17 amino acids.

V gene TRBV18 combines with J gene TRBJ2-1, with D possibly being TRBD1 (5 bases). The germline V gene has CDR1 KGHSH and CDR2 LQKENI. V lost 3 bases and J lost 0, with 12 bases in between. The CDR3 covers 16 residues. The CDR3 DNA reads TGTGCCAGCTCACCTAACGACAGACGCTCCTACAATGAGCAGTTCTTC. As protein: CASSPNDRRSYNEQFF.

The V and J genes are TRBV7-9 and TRBJ2-7, with D hard to call. Looked up from germline, CDR1 is SEHNR and CDR2 is FQNEAQ (reference sequence). The CDR3 spans 14 residues. V lost 5 bases and J lost 0, with 11 bases in between. For the CDR3, the DNA is TGTGCCAGCAGCACCCAAATTAGCTCCTACGAGCAGTACTTC. As protein: CASSTQISSYEQYF.

This clonotype was observed at least ten times. V and J are TRBV30 and TRBJ1-2; D is undetermined. V was clipped by 0 bases and J by 2 bases, with 7 bases between them. This CDR3 has 13 amino acids. Germline V CDR1 and CDR2: GTSNPN, SVGIG (reference sequence). The CDR3, as DNA: TGTGCCTGGAGTGTTAGAGTGAACTATGGCTACACCTTC. Amino acids: CAWSVRVNYGYTF.

This clonotype was detected a few times. The chain employs TRBV20-1 and TRBJ2-5; maybe TRBD2 (5 bases). Germline V CDR1 and CDR2: DFQATT, SNEGSKA (reference sequence). This CDR3 is 11 amino acids long. The V and J ends lost 4 bases and 8 bases respectively, with 11 bases between them. CDR3 sequence: CSAKRRTTQYF. In nucleotides, the CDR3 is TGCAGTGCTAAGCGGCGGACTACCCAGTACTTC.

V gene TRBV11-2 combines with J gene TRBJ2-1; 16 bases fit TRBD2. The CDR3 has 23 residues. Germline CDR1 SGHAT, CDR2 FQNNGV. Unmatched junction bases numbered 24, after V lost 8 bases and J lost 2 bases. CDR3 coding DNA: TGTGCCAGCGGATACCCCCCTACCGGGACTAGCGGGGGGGCCGGAGTCCCCTACAATGAGCAGTTCTTC. Amino acid sequence: CASGYPPTGTSGGAGVPYNEQFF.

CDR3 in DNA: TGTGCCAGCAGCTACAGGGGATTTGAAAAACTGTTTTTT. It specifies CASSYRGFEKLFF. The V gene is TRBV6-5, the J gene TRBJ1-4; 7 nucleotides line up with TRBD1. From germline, CDR1 is MNHEY and CDR2 SVGAGI. V was clipped by 6 bases and J by 7 bases; unmatched bases: 5. The CDR3 runs 13 residues.

The genes are TRBV27 and TRBJ2-7, with D possibly matching TRBD1 (6 bases). This CDR3 contains 18 residues. The germline V and J ends were trimmed by 1 base and 3 bases, with 22 bases remaining between them. CDR1 MNHEY and CDR2 SMNVEV come from the germline V gene (reference sequence). CDR3 amino acids: CASSLFGAEVGAYYEQYF. CDR3 bases: TGTGCCAGCAGTTTATTTGGGGCAGAGGTGGGGGCTTACTACGAGCAGTACTTC.

This rearrangement joins TRBV2 to TRBJ2-1, with 7 positions matching TRBD2. V dropped 10 bases and J dropped 10; count of bases not matched to a gene: 13. Germline CDR1 and CDR2: SNHLY and FYNNEI. The CDR3 length is 13 residues. The CDR3 nucleotides are TGTGCCACTTCTCTGACCGGGGAGGGGGAGCAGTTCTTC. Translation: CATSLTGEGEQFF.

This clonotype occurred many times. The gene calls are TRBV24-1 and TRBJ2-3, with TRBD2 matching 10 bases. Germline V gene sequence: CDR1 KGHDR, CDR2 SFDVKD. Trimming cost V 3 bases and J 2 bases; bases outside gene matches: 4. The CDR3 is 16 amino acids. The CDR3 DNA reads TGTGCCACCAGTGATCAGACTAGCGGGTTCACAGATACGCAGTATTTT. This translates into CATSDQTSGFTDTQYF.

CDR3 amino acids: CASSLSGVGSYNEQFF. The CDR3 nucleotides read TGTGCCAGCAGCTTAAGTGGAGTAGGCTCCTACAATGAGCAGTTCTTC. The gene calls are TRBV7-3 and TRBJ2-1; D call uncertain. The CDR3 spans 16 residues. Looked up from germline, CDR1 is SGHTA and CDR2 is FQGTGA. The V end lost 1 base, the J end lost 0 bases, and 10 bases lay between the germline ends.

V is TRBV11-2 and J is TRBJ2-3; D call uncertain. Germline loops: CDR1 SGHAT, CDR2 FQNNGV. V was trimmed by 8 bases and J by 6 bases, leaving 15 bases between them. The CDR3 is 13 residues long. CDR3 DNA: TGTGCCAGCGGCCCCTCCTTGCAGGATACGCAGTATTTT. Its translation is CASGPSLQDTQYF.

The chain has TRBV27 and TRBJ1-3; 10 nucleotides agree with TRBD1. Germline V gene data show CDR1 as MNHEY and CDR2 as SMNVEV (reference sequence). V shed 10 bases, J shed 0 bases, and the junction held 12 bases outside the gene matches. CDR3 length: 17 amino acids. The CDR3 DNA follows: TGTGCCAATCCACTGCCGGGACAGGGGAGCTCTGGAAACACCATATATTTT. Translating it yields CANPLPGQGSSGNTIYF.

The V gene is TRBV6-1, the J gene TRBJ2-3; D not resolved. Deletions cut 10 bases from V and 0 bases from J, with 11 bases between. The CDR3 is 13 amino acids. Germline lookup yields CDR1 MNHNS and CDR2 SASEGT. CDR3 loop: CAIGSASTDTQYF. CDR3 nucleotides: TGTGCCATCGGTAGTGCTAGCACAGATACGCAGTATTTT.

The V gene is TRBV15, the J gene TRBJ2-2; weak D call: TRBD1 (6 bases). The V and J ends lost 1 base and 3 bases respectively, with 12 bases between them. Looked up from germline, CDR1 is LNHNV and CDR2 is YYDKDF (reference sequence). This CDR3 contains 16 residues. The CDR3 DNA reads TGTGCCACCAGCAGAGCCAGGGGTCGCGACACCGGGGAGCTGTTTTTT. Translation: CATSRARGRDTGELFF.

This clonotype was found many times. The chain carries TRBV20-1 and TRBJ1-5; D is unclear. Between the trimmed V and J ends, which lost 6 bases and 2 bases, there was a span of 8 bases. Germline CDR1 is DFQATT and CDR2 is SNEGSKA (reference sequence). This CDR3 contains 12 residues. CDR3: CSATNGNQPQHF. The CDR3 DNA is TGCAGTGCCACGAATGGCAATCAGCCCCAGCATTTT.

The CDR3 nucleotides read TGCAGCGTTGAAGAAGGGAAAGCTTTCTTT. Its protein product is CSVEEGKAFF. V gene TRBV29-1 combines with J gene TRBJ1-1, with D unclear. Germline CDR1 is SQVTM and CDR2 is ANQGSEA. V was clipped by 0 bases and J by 9 bases, with 5 bases between them. CDR3 size: 10 residues.